This passage covers 12 T cell receptor beta chains from one sample sequenced in a study of vaccination effects on CD4 cells after COVID-19 (dated by TCRdb to 2022 to 2024). The ViraFEST assay stimulated PBMC with viral peptide pools and then used TCR sequencing to identify antigen-specific CD4+ T cell clonotypes by expansion. After approximately 11 days of culture, CD4+ T cells were isolated with the EasySep CD4+ T cell isolation kit. PCR-confirmed SARS-CoV-2 infection had occurred in convalescent patients between March and December 2020, before the Alpha, Beta and Delta variants emerged in the United States. These receptors' antigens are unknown. The library was prepared using the immunoSEQ multiplex PCR assay. TCRdb re-hosts the immuneACCESS table, in-frame sequences only. Its copies lack some clones; in the studies checked, an unresolved V gene accounts for under half of them, and the cause for the rest is not known. The sample yields 45,000 to 70,000 clones; approximately 73% were counted once. The ten largest clones represent approximately 5.8% of the sample.

The sample was CD4+ T cells from PBMCs cultured with HIV peptides, taken before COVID-19 vaccination. The cell subset or site label of this sample denotes: HIV-1 Nef peptide pool negative control/reference culture. The origin of the receptors is a human donor who had a prior SARS-CoV-2 infection.

The rearrangement joins TRBV5-4 to TRBJ2-3, with a possible D match to TRBD1 (6 bases). The CDR3 extends over 15 amino acids. The V and J ends lost 3 bases and 3 bases respectively, with 14 bases between them. Germline loops: CDR1 SGHNT, CDR2 YYREEE (reference sequence). This chain's CDR3 is CASSSVTGLTDTQYF. The CDR3 nucleotides are TGTGCCAGCAGCTCCGTGACAGGTTTAACAGATACGCAGTATTTT.

This clone was observed once. The V call is TRBV11-1, the J call TRBJ2-5; D remains unclear. The CDR3 totals 13 residues. V lost 5 bases and J lost 4, with 11 bases in between. CDR1 SGHAT and CDR2 FQDESV come from the germline V gene (reference sequence). The CDR3, as DNA: TGTGCCAGCAGCAAAGGACGACTAGAGACCCAGTACTTC. Encoded protein: CASSKGRLETQYF.

The V and J genes are TRBV5-4 and TRBJ2-1; 8 nucleotides line up with TRBD1. Germline V gene sequence: CDR1 SGHNT, CDR2 YYREEE (reference sequence). The V gene end was trimmed by 0 bases and the J gene end by 3 bases; junction bases not matched to a gene: 2. The CDR3 length is 15 residues. CDR3 sequence: CASSLAGQGYNEQFF. The CDR3 DNA is TGTGCCAGCAGCTTGGCCGGACAGGGCTACAATGAGCAGTTCTTC.

V and J are TRBV19 and TRBJ1-1; TRBD1 aligns across 8 bases. After removal of 5 bases from V and 2 bases from J, the junction contained 16 bases not matched to a gene. Germline CDR1 LNHDA, CDR2 SQIVND (reference sequence). The CDR3 is 18 amino acids. The CDR3 DNA is TGTGCCAGTAGTGGTTCCTTTAACGCGGACAGGGATAACACTGAAGCTTTCTTT. It specifies CASSGSFNADRDNTEAFF.

This clone was detected once. A read error may produce the germline difference seen at one junction end. The chain combines TRBV27 with TRBJ2-5, with D unresolved. Germline assignment: CDR1 MNHEY and CDR2 SMNVEV (reference sequence). The CDR3 length is 16 residues. The CDR3 here is CAGSPWTVDGVETQYF. The CDR3 DNA reads as TGTGCCGGCAGTCCCTGGACGGTGGATGGGGTGGAGACCCAGTACTTC.

This clone was detected only a few times. This chain joins TRBV5-1 and TRBJ1-2, with 7 nucleotides matching TRBD1. Germline CDR1 and CDR2: SGHRS and YFSETQ. V shed 0 bases, J shed 4 bases, and the junction held 12 bases outside the gene matches. CDR3 length: 17 residues. CDR3 nucleotides: TGCGCCAGCAGCTTGGGCAGCCCAGCAACAGGGGTCTATGGCTACACCTTC. Its translation: CASSLGSPATGVYGYTF.

V is TRBV5-1 and J is TRBJ2-1; 8 bases fit TRBD2. CDR1 and CDR2 from the germline V gene are SGHRS and YFSETQ. CDR3 length: 15 residues. Germline trimming cut 1 base from V and 9 bases from J; bases unmatched to any gene: 9. CDR3: CASSLFERGLTEQFF. CDR3 coding DNA: TGCGCCAGCAGCTTGTTTGAGCGGGGGCTCACTGAGCAGTTCTTC.

This chain uses TRBV29-1 with TRBJ2-3; 8 nucleotides match TRBD2. The trim removed 4 bases at V and 4 bases at J, leaving 4 bases unmatched. Germline assignment: CDR1 SQVTM and CDR2 ANQGSEA. This CDR3 contains 13 residues. CDR3 DNA: TGCAGCGTTGCGGGGGGGCGGGCAGATACGCAGTATTTT. It is translated as CSVAGGRADTQYF.

The chain employs TRBV4-3 and TRBJ2-1; 11 nucleotides agree with TRBD2. Germline lookup yields CDR1 LGHNA and CDR2 YSLEER. This CDR3 has 18 residues. V dropped 3 bases and J dropped 1; count of bases not matched to a gene: 8. The CDR3 sequence: CASSHQGSGRGSYNEQFF. CDR3 coding DNA: TGCGCCAGCAGCCATCAGGGTAGCGGGAGGGGGTCCTACAATGAGCAGTTCTTC.

V gene TRBV2 combines with J gene TRBJ2-6, with D possibly being TRBD2 (6 bases). The V and J ends lost 6 bases and 4 bases respectively, with 19 bases between them. The CDR3 is 17 amino acids. From germline, CDR1 is SNHLY and CDR2 FYNNEI. The chain's CDR3 is CASSQGGGWAGANVLTF. In DNA form, the CDR3 reads TGTGCCAGCAGCCAAGGTGGAGGGTGGGCCGGGGCCAACGTCCTGACTTTC.

This chain links TRBV9 with TRBJ2-3, with D maybe TRBD1 (7 bases). With 2 bases removed from V and 2 bases from J, the gap between germline ends came to 9 bases. CDR3 size: 14 residues. Germline CDR1 reads SGDLS; CDR2 reads YYNGEE. The chain's CDR3 is CASSVEGATDTQYF. Here the CDR3 DNA reads TGTGCCAGCAGCGTGGAGGGGGCCACAGATACGCAGTATTTT.

The chain is built from TRBV7-3 and TRBJ2-2; 12 bases match TRBD2. V was clipped by 4 bases and J by 3 bases; unmatched bases: 3. Looked up from germline, CDR1 is SGHTA and CDR2 is FQGTGA. This CDR3 region has 16 residues. CDR3 DNA: TGTGCCAGCAGCTCTAGCGGGGGGGCCGACACCGGGGAGCTGTTTTTT. Translation gives CASSSSGGADTGELFF.